Each of the 28 T cell receptor beta chains below was sequenced from the same sample in a study of blood T cell repertoires in COVID-19. TCRdb's table, derived via immunoSEQ multiplex PCR, lists solely in-frame clones and lacks some. The table lists around 300,000 clones, approximately 91% of them singletons. Sequenced sample: PBMCs or T cells enriched from blood (not recorded which). The receptors derive from a woman in her thirties or forties who had recovered from COVID-19.

The V gene is TRBV10-1, the J gene TRBJ2-1, with TRBD1 as a possible D gene (6 bases). The V end lost 6 bases, the J end lost 7 bases, and 10 bases lay between the germline ends. Germline loops: CDR1 WNHNN, CDR2 SYGVQD (reference sequence). This CDR3 has 12 amino acids. CDR3 in DNA: TGCGCCAGCAGCGCCACAGGGAATGAGCAGTTCTTC. Translated, it gives CASSATGNEQFF.

This clone was seen a handful of times. The J gene is TRBJ1-2, the V gene TRBV3-1 (or the pseudogene TRBV3-2); D is perhaps TRBD1 (6 bases). V lost 1 base to trimming and J lost 6 bases, with 15 bases between them. CDR1 is LGHDT, CDR2 YNNKEL, per germline (reference sequence). There are 15 residues in the CDR3. The CDR3 DNA reads TGTGCCAGCAGCCAAGGCCCAGGGCACAGGGATGGCTACACCTTC. Protein: CASSQGPGHRDGYTF.

This chain joins TRBV9 and TRBJ1-4; no firm D call. V lost 5 bases and J lost 0, with 14 bases in between. The CDR3 is made up of 16 amino acids. CDR1 and CDR2 from the germline V gene are SGDLS and YYNGEE. This chain's CDR3 is CASSLGGGSTNEKLFF. CDR3 nucleotides: TGTGCCAGCAGTCTTGGAGGTGGTTCAACTAATGAAAAACTGTTTTTT. The entire variable domain, with the rest obtained from reference TRBV9 and TRBJ1-4, is as follows: DSGVTQTPKHLITATGQRVTLRCSPRSGDLSVYWYQQSLDQGLQFLIQYYNGEERAKGNILERFSAQQFPDLHSELNLSSLELGDSALYFCASSLGGGSTNEKLFFGSGTQLSVL.

The J gene is TRBJ2-7, the V gene TRBV6-5; 7 bases align to TRBD2. J gave up 5 bases and V 6 bases, and 7 bases lay outside the gene matches. The CDR3 totals 13 residues. The germline V gene encodes CDR1 MNHEY and CDR2 SVGAGI. The CDR3 sequence: CASSPGGGDEQYF. The DNA for the CDR3 is TGTGCCAGCAGCCCCGGGGGAGGGGACGAGCAGTACTTC.

This clone has more than one count but fewer than ten. This sequence joins TRBV7-3 and TRBJ2-5, with a weak D call TRBD2 (6 bases). Trimming took off 4 bases at V and 5 bases at J, with 11 bases between the two ends. The germline CDR1 and CDR2 sequences are SGHTA and FQGTGA. The CDR3 spans 13 residues. The CDR3 loop is CASSSRRGETQYF. The CDR3 nucleotides read TGTGCCAGCAGCTCCCGTCGGGGGGAGACCCAGTACTTC.

V is TRBV5-4 and J is TRBJ1-1; 8 positions match TRBD1. Germline CDR1 is SGHNT and CDR2 is YYREEE (reference sequence). This CDR3 contains 15 residues. J lost 3 bases, V lost 3 bases, and 7 bases had no gene match. The DNA of the CDR3 is TGTGCCAGCAGCTCCCTTACAGGGGGGGACACTGAAGCTTTCTTT. Translation: CASSSLTGGDTEAFF. Combining the CDR3 with reference TRBV5-4 and TRBJ1-1 gives the whole variable domain ETGVTQSPTHLIKTRGQQVTLRCSSQSGHNTVSWYQQALGQGPQFIFQYYREEENGRGNFPPRFSGLQFPNYSSELNVNALELDDSALYLCASSSLTGGDTEAFFGQGTRLTVV.

This clone was found once. The rearrangement links TRBV27 to TRBJ1-2; tentative D call: TRBD1 (6 bases). Germline CDR1 is MNHEY and CDR2 is SMNVEV (reference sequence). The CDR3 runs 13 residues. The V end lost 5 bases, the J end lost 6 bases, and 13 bases lay between the germline ends. The CDR3 sequence is CASSITGIDGYTF. In DNA form, the CDR3 reads TGTGCCAGCAGTATAACAGGGATTGATGGCTACACCTTC.

The DNA of the CDR3 is TGCGCCAGCAACTCAGGTTTGACAGGGCAATCACCCCTCCACTTT. Encoded protein: CASNSGLTGQSPLHF. The gene calls are TRBV5-1 and TRBJ1-6; 7 bases agree with TRBD1. Germline CDR1 SGHRS, CDR2 YFSETQ. The CDR3 spans 15 residues. Losses at the gene ends were 6 bases for V and 10 bases for J; bases not matched to a gene: 13.

V usage is TRBV9 and J usage is TRBJ2-2; TRBD2 aligns across 11 bases. With V trimmed by 0 bases and J by 5 bases, 6 bases remained unmatched. The CDR3 extends over 17 amino acids. Germline V gene data show CDR1 as SGDLS and CDR2 as YYNGEE. The CDR3, as DNA: TGTGCCAGCAGCGTAGAACTAGCGGGAGTGGGAACCGGGGAGCTGTTTTTT. Its translation is CASSVELAGVGTGELFF.

This clone was observed a few times. Other nucleotide sequences from this sample produce the same CDR3. The chain has TRBV7-9 and TRBJ1-4, with D hard to call. The CDR3 is made up of 13 amino acids. Trimming left V 3 bases short and J 8 bases short, with 10 bases between. Germline CDR1 is SEHNR and CDR2 is FQNEAQ (reference sequence). The CDR3 loop is CASSFDRGEKLFF. DNA of the CDR3: TGTGCCAGCAGCTTCGATCGAGGGGAAAAACTGTTTTTT. Drawing the rest from reference TRBV7-9 and TRBJ1-4, the complete variable domain is DTGVSQNPRHKITKRGQNVTFRCDPISEHNRLYWYRQTLGQGPEFLTYFQNEAQLEKSRLLSDRFSAERPKGSFSTLEIQRTEQGDSAMYLCASSFDRGEKLFFGSGTQLSVL.

This rearrangement joins TRBV5-1 to TRBJ2-1; no definite D call. Trimming removed 1 base at V and 0 bases at J, with 8 bases between. There are 15 residues in the CDR3. The V gene's germline CDR1 is SGHRS and CDR2 YFSETQ. In nucleotides, the CDR3 is TGCGCCAGCAGCTTGAGTCACAGCTCCTACAATGAGCAGTTCTTC. Translated, it gives CASSLSHSSYNEQFF.

J is TRBJ2-3 and V is TRBV7-2, with 8 bases aligning to TRBD2. The CDR3 runs to 15 residues. V lost 3 bases, J lost 3 bases, and 5 bases stayed unmatched. Germline CDR1 is SGHTA and CDR2 is FQGNSA. CDR3 DNA: TGTGCCAGCAGCTTCGGCGGGGGGAGAACAGATACGCAGTATTTT. Encoded protein: CASSFGGGRTDTQYF.

The count of this clone is one. The genes are TRBV2 and TRBJ2-5; 9 nucleotides agree with TRBD1. V gave up 10 bases and J gave up 1 base; unmatched junction bases: 10. From germline, CDR1 is SNHLY and CDR2 FYNNEI. This CDR3 is 15 amino acids long. The CDR3 loop is CATRGTGILQETQYF. The DNA of the CDR3 is TGTGCCACGAGGGGGACAGGGATACTCCAAGAGACCCAGTACTTC.

The CDR3 reads CASSEIIGRVGEQYF. In nucleotides, the CDR3 is TGTGCCAGCAGTGAAATAATAGGCAGGGTTGGCGAGCAGTACTTC. The chain recombines TRBV6-1 with TRBJ2-7; weak D call: TRBD1 (5 bases). The germline V gene encodes CDR1 MNHNS and CDR2 SASEGT. The CDR3 loop spans 15 amino acids. Trimming shortened V by 2 bases and J by 6 bases, and 17 bases separated the two germline ends.

About this clone itself: One end of the junction varies from germline; a read error may be responsible. The chain uses TRBV6-6 and TRBJ2-7; possible D gene TRBD2, 6 bases. The germline CDR1 and CDR2 sequences are MNHNY and SVGAGI (reference sequence). CDR3 length: 14 amino acids. The CDR3 region has the DNA TGTGCCAGCAGGGAACGGGTCACGGACTACCAGCAGTACTTC. The encoded protein is CASRERVTDYQQYF.

This clone has a single count. The chain joins TRBV5-1 to TRBJ2-3, with 8 bases that match TRBD2. The V gene end was trimmed by 7 bases and the J gene end by 5 bases; junction bases not matched to a gene: 18. Germline CDR1 is SGHRS and CDR2 is YFSETQ. The CDR3 runs to 17 residues. The CDR3 sequence is CASRLRGAGVDGDTQYF. The DNA for the CDR3 is TGCGCCAGCCGACTCAGAGGAGCGGGGGTTGACGGAGATACGCAGTATTTT.

The V gene is TRBV11-2, the J gene TRBJ2-3; 10 bases align to TRBD1. The CDR3 runs to 15 residues. Germline V gene lookup returns CDR1 SGHAT and CDR2 FQNNGV. Germline trimming cut 5 bases from V and 5 bases from J; bases unmatched to any gene: 7. The CDR3, as DNA: TGTGCCAGCAGCCCAAGGACAGGGGGAGGAGATACGCAGTATTTT. As protein: CASSPRTGGGDTQYF.

The chain combines TRBV9 with TRBJ1-1; 7 bases are shared with TRBD1. Trimming cost V 0 bases and J 0 bases; bases outside gene matches: 8. The V gene's germline CDR1 is SGDLS and CDR2 YYNGEE. CDR3 length equals 17 residues. The CDR3 region has the DNA TGTGCCAGCAGCGTAGATCCCAACAGGGGCCTGAACACTGAAGCTTTCTTT. It translates to CASSVDPNRGLNTEAFF.

As concerns this clone: Distinct nucleotide sequences in the sample also encode this CDR3. The genes are TRBV27 and TRBJ2-5; no reliable D call. The CDR3 extends over 13 amino acids. The ends were cut back, 0 bases at V and 5 bases at J, with 7 bases in the middle. In germline, CDR1 is MNHEY, CDR2 SMNVEV (reference sequence). This CDR3 reads CASSLSVRETQYF. The CDR3 DNA follows: TGTGCCAGCAGTTTATCTGTCCGGGAGACCCAGTACTTC.

The chain is built from TRBV5-1 and TRBJ1-1, with a weak D call TRBD1 (5 bases). CDR1 is SGHRS and CDR2 is YFSETQ in the germline V gene. This CDR3 spans 17 amino acids. V lost 4 bases, J lost 7 bases, and 26 bases lay in between. CDR3 bases: TGCGCCAGCAGCCGAACGACAGACAGACACGGCTTTAATGAAGCTTTCTTT. Protein: CASSRTTDRHGFNEAFF.

This rearrangement joins TRBV12-5 to TRBJ2-1; 12 bases fit TRBD2. Germline trimming cut 4 bases from V and 5 bases from J; bases unmatched to any gene: 3. The CDR3 runs 15 residues. Germline V gene lookup returns CDR1 LGHNT and CDR2 FRNRAP. The CDR3 reads CASGSRTSGNNEQFF. CDR3 nucleotides: TGTGCTAGTGGTTCCCGGACTAGCGGGAACAATGAGCAGTTCTTC.

The rearrangement uses TRBV7-8 and TRBJ2-5, with D possibly matching TRBD1 (5 bases). V was shortened by 5 bases and J by 4 bases, with 11 bases between the two germline ends. The CDR3 sequence is 13 residues long. CDR1 and CDR2 (germline): SGHVS, FQNEAQ. The CDR3 is CASSPRVPETQYF. CDR3 nucleotide sequence: TGTGCCAGCAGCCCCAGGGTTCCAGAGACCCAGTACTTC.

The chain joins TRBV2 to TRBJ1-3, with a tentative D call TRBD1 (6 bases). From germline, CDR1 is SNHLY and CDR2 FYNNEI. Trimming took 2 bases from V and 7 from J, leaving 12 bases between them. The CDR3 spans 14 residues. The CDR3: CASSEQLGANTIYF. CDR3 nucleotides: TGTGCCAGCAGTGAACAGTTGGGGGCCAACACCATATATTTT. Based on the CDR3 plus reference TRBV2 and TRBJ1-3, the full variable domain is EPEVTQTPSHQVTQMGQEVILRCVPISNHLYFYWYRQILGQKVEFLVSFYNNEISEKSEIFDDQFSVERPDGSNFTLKIRSTKLEDSAMYFCASSEQLGANTIYFGEGSWLTVV.

The chain couples TRBV3-1 (or the pseudogene TRBV3-2) to TRBJ1-5; D gene uncertain. The CDR3 totals 16 residues. The germline V and J ends were trimmed by 0 bases and 0 bases, with 9 bases remaining between them. Germline CDR1 is LGHDT and CDR2 is YNNKEL (reference sequence). CDR3 sequence (DNA): TGTGCCAGCAGCCAAGATTCCGGGGTTAGCAATCAGCCCCAGCATTTT. Its protein is CASSQDSGVSNQPQHF.

V gene TRBV5-6 combines with J gene TRBJ1-5; TRBD1 might be the D (6 bases). The CDR3 length is 12 residues. Trimming took off 4 bases at V and 9 bases at J, with 11 bases between the two ends. CDR1 is SGHDT, CDR2 YYEEEE, per germline. CDR3 nucleotide sequence: TGTGCCAGCAGCCCCTTAGGGGGGCCCCAGCATTTT. Amino acids: CASSPLGGPQHF.

The chain recombines TRBV5-1 with TRBJ2-3, with D uncertain. The germline V gene encodes CDR1 SGHRS and CDR2 YFSETQ. V lost 0 bases and J lost 4, with 6 bases in between. The CDR3 totals 13 residues. CDR3 DNA sequence: TGCGCCAGCAGCTTGGTCCGTGCAGATACGCAGTATTTT. Encoded protein: CASSLVRADTQYF.

This clone has a single count. CDR3 nucleotide sequence: TGTGCCAGCACCACGAAGGGGACAAACACAGATACGCAGTATTTT. The encoded protein is CASTTKGTNTDTQYF. This rearrangement joins TRBV7-9 to TRBJ2-3; a weak D match, TRBD1 (6 bases). V lost 7 bases, J lost 2 bases, and 16 bases lay in between. The length of the CDR3 is 15 residues. Germline V gene data show CDR1 as SEHNR and CDR2 as FQNEAQ (reference sequence). Complete variable domain (other parts from reference TRBV7-9 and TRBJ2-3): DTGVSQNPRHKITKRGQNVTFRCDPISEHNRLYWYRQTLGQGPEFLTYFQNEAQLEKSRLLSDRFSAERPKGSFSTLEIQRTEQGDSAMYLCASTTKGTNTDTQYFGPGTRLTVL.

In this sample, this clone turned up once. The rearrangement links TRBV6-6 to TRBJ2-7; weak D call: TRBD1 (5 bases). Germline loops: CDR1 MNHNY, CDR2 SVGAGI (reference sequence). The CDR3 loop spans 13 amino acids. V lost 5 bases, J lost 4 bases, and 12 bases lay in between. Here the CDR3 reads CASSKTAGYEQYF. The CDR3 DNA follows: TGTGCCAGCAGTAAAACCGCAGGGTACGAGCAGTACTTC.